What follows is one TCR beta chain and its context. Looked up from germline, CDR1 is GTSNPN and CDR2 is SVGIG (reference sequence). With 5 bases removed from V and 2 bases from J, the gap between germline ends came to 13 bases. The CDR3 runs to 14 residues. This specimen comes from a study of blood T cell repertoires in COVID-19. Study information: COVID-19 samples from acute and convalescent phases originated in the United States, Italy and Spain. The cDNA or gDNA used as material had been derived from T cells, B-cell-depleted T cells, or PBMCs.

In the original processing: From reference gene primer amplification, estimates of nucleated cell counts were derived. Sequencing was performed with immunoSEQ multiplex PCR; in TCRdb, only in-frame clones are kept and a portion is missing. Clone size and the V and J calls come from that table; the DNA yielded D and trimming. The table shows approximately 50,000 clones, with 65% to 90% occurring only once. The source of this sequence is a woman older than 75 with acute or convalescent COVID-19. The chain carries TRBV30 and TRBJ1-5; D possibly corresponds to TRBD1 (6 bases). Sequenced material: peripheral blood. The DNA for the CDR3 is TGTGCCTGGGCCGCAGGGGATGGCAATCAGCCCCAGCATTTT. Translating gives CAWAAGDGNQPQHF.